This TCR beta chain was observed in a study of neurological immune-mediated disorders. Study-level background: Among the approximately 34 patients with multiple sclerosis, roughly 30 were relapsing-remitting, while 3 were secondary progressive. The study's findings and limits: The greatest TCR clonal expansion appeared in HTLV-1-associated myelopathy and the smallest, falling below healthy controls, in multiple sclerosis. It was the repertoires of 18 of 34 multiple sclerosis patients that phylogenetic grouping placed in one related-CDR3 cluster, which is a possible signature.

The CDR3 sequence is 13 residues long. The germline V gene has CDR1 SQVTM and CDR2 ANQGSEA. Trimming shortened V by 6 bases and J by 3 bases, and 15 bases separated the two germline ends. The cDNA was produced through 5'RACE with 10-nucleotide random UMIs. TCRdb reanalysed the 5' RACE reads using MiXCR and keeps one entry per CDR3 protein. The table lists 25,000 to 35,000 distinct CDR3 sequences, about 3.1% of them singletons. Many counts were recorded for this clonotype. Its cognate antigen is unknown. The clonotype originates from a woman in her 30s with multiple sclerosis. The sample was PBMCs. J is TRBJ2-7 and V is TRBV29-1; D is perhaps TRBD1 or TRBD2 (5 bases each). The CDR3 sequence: CSVTGTRFYEQYF. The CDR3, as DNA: TGCAGCGTCACCGGGACCCGATTCTACGAGCAGTACTTC.